The present T cell receptor (beta chain) was sequenced within a study of blood T cells in healthy people across ages. Using a J-beta primer mix together with a sample-barcoded 5' primer, a second PCR was run for about 7 to 12 cycles. TCRdb re-derived calls from the 5' RACE reads in MiXCR, one entry per CDR3 protein. The sample gives 1,100,000 or so distinct CDR3 sequences, 45% of which show up once; approximately 17% is in the top ten. Study outcomes and limitations: Not knowing donor CMV status may have confounded expanded clonotype changes.

Healthy Caucasian individuals from Russia aged about 6 to 90 served as donors. Extractions gave at least 6 micrograms of total RNA per sample. The CDR3 length is 13 residues. Germline CDR1 MGHRA, CDR2 YSYEKL. Between the trimmed V and J ends, which lost 1 base and 10 bases, there was a span of 11 bases. In the case of this clonotype: Its antigen is undetermined.

This sequence was found in a woman aged 55 to 70 in good health. The sequenced material came from blood. This chain uses TRBV4-1 with TRBJ2-1, with a weak D call TRBD1 (5 bases). CDR3 sequence (DNA): TGCGCCAGCAGCCAAGTTATCAGGGTCGAGCAGTTCTTC. Protein product: CASSQVIRVEQFF.